Listed below are T cell receptor beta chains from one sample, sequenced in a study of T cells in Graves' hyperthyroidism and ophthalmopathy. TCRdb reprocessed the multiplex PCR reads with MiXCR, giving one entry per CDR3 protein. The sample has fewer than 550,000 distinct CDR3 sequences; 15% to 19% are singletons. The source material was blood. The receptors were gathered from a young woman with Graves' hyperthyroidism. The CDR3 runs from the conserved cysteine through the conserved F or W. The D gene is left open where the match is weak. Expanded clones are given a class, and other clones once, few, many or no size at all.

>-|TRBV20-1|TRBJ1-2|few
CSAPGGDIGLYGYTF
TGCAGTGCTCCTGGGGGGGACATCGGGCTATATGGCTACACCTTC
>-|TRBV5-1|TRBJ2-7|many
CASSTSGAIYEQYF
TGCGCCAGCAGCACCTCGGGGGCCATCTACGAGCAGTACTTC
>-|TRBV6-1|TRBJ1-5|many
CASRVNQPQHF
TGTGCCAGTCGGGTCAATCAGCCCCAGCATTTT
>TRBD1|TRBV6-1|TRBJ2-5|few
CASRTPDREVETQYF
TGTGCCAGCAGGACCCCGGACAGGGAGGTAGAGACCCAGTACTTC
>TRBD1|TRBV28|TRBJ2-2|-
CASSLIPDRDTGELFF
TGTGCCAGCAGTTTAATACCCGACAGGGACACCGGGGAGCTGTTTTTT
>TRBD1|TRBV27|TRBJ2-7|many
CASREGTGSRYEQYF
TGTGCCAGCAGGGAAGGGACAGGGAGTCGGTACGAGCAGTACTTC
>-|TRBV19|TRBJ1-5|-
CASSYTLDSNQPQHF
TGTGCCAGTAGTTACACGCTGGATAGCAATCAGCCCCAGCATTTT
>-|TRBV20-1|TRBJ1-1|few
CSASGQGNTEASF
TGCAGTGCTAGCGGGCAGGGGAACACTGAAGCTTCCTTT
>TRBD2|TRBV2|TRBJ2-7|-
CASIGLARGEQYF
TGTGCCAGCATCGGACTAGCGAGAGGGGAGCAGTACTTC
>-|TRBV11-2|TRBJ2-3|few
CASSPQTSVKASADTQYF
TGTGCCAGCAGCCCCCAGACTTCGGTGAAGGCCAGCGCAGATACGCAGTATTTT
>-|TRBV29-1|TRBJ1-1|-
CSVEEWEVRNTEAFF
TGCAGCGTTGAAGAATGGGAGGTGCGGAACACTGAAGCTTTCTTT
>-|TRBV20-1|TRBJ1-2|many
CSATRAYSNYGYTF
TGCAGTGCTACCAGAGCCTATTCGAACTATGGCTACACCTTC
>-|TRBV2|TRBJ1-1|-
CASSVDPGAEAFF
TGTGCCAGCAGTGTTGATCCGGGGGCTGAAGCTTTCTTT
>-|TRBV20-1|TRBJ1-2|many
CSARDHEGSGYTF
TGCAGTGCTAGAGATCATGAAGGGAGTGGCTACACCTTC
>-|TRBV5-5|TRBJ1-6|-
CASSLGSPVVSPLHF
TGTGCCAGCAGCCTCGGGAGTCCCGTCGTTTCACCCCTCCACTTT
>TRBD2|TRBV4-2|TRBJ2-1|-
CASSQRTSGRKNEQFF
TGTGCCAGCAGCCAACGGACTAGCGGGAGAAAGAATGAGCAGTTCTTC
>-|TRBV5-5|TRBJ1-1|many
CASSRTTEAFF
TGTGCCAGCAGCCGCACCACTGAAGCTTTCTTT
>TRBD1|TRBV6-1|TRBJ1-2|many
CASSSLGQGAGYGYTF
TGTGCCAGCAGTTCCCTGGGGCAGGGGGCTGGCTATGGCTACACCTTC
>-|TRBV5-1|TRBJ2-5|-
CASSPALGETQYF
TGCGCCAGCAGCCCGGCCTTGGGGGAGACCCAGTACTTC
>-|TRBV2|TRBJ1-1|many
CASSGGGGTEAFF
TGTGCCAGCAGTGGCGGAGGGGGGACTGAAGCTTTCTTT
>TRBD1|TRBV28|TRBJ2-7|many
CASSLGTGTGSYEQYF
TGTGCCAGCAGTTTGGGGACCGGGACAGGGTCCTACGAGCAGTACTTC
>-|TRBV7-2|TRBJ2-7|many
CASSLFTGSGPYEQYF
TGTGCCAGCAGCTTGTTTACAGGGTCAGGGCCCTACGAGCAGTACTTC
>-|TRBV28|TRBJ2-7|many
CASSFLTYEQYF
TGTGCCAGCAGTTTCTTAACCTACGAGCAGTACTTC
>-|TRBV4-3|TRBJ2-7|few
CASSQAQQGYEQYF
TGCGCCAGCAGCCAAGCCCAACAGGGATACGAGCAGTACTTC
>-|TRBV12-3/TRBV12-4|TRBJ2-1|many
CASSFLANNEQFF
TGTGCCAGCAGTTTCTTGGCCAACAATGAGCAGTTCTTC
>-|TRBV20-1|TRBJ2-3|many
CSASWGPKRDTQYF
TGCAGTGCTAGTTGGGGTCCCAAGCGGGATACGCAGTATTTT
>TRBD2|TRBV29-1|TRBJ2-7|many
CSVGTSGSYEQYF
TGCAGCGTTGGGACTAGCGGGAGTTACGAGCAGTACTTC
>-|TRBV24-1|TRBJ1-5|few
CATSDGQVNNQPQHF
TGTGCCACCAGTGATGGTCAGGTGAACAATCAGCCCCAGCATTTT
>-|TRBV7-9|TRBJ2-1|many
CASSLGTVINEQFF
TGTGCCAGCAGCTTAGGGACGGTTATCAATGAGCAGTTCTTC
>TRBD2|TRBV9|TRBJ2-1|-
CASSGRKGLAGANPNEQFF
TGTGCCAGCAGCGGACGAAAAGGACTAGCGGGAGCTAATCCTAATGAGCAGTTCTTC
>-|TRBV5-6|TRBJ1-2|-
CASSLASGYYGYTF
TGTGCCAGCAGCTTGGCATCGGGGTACTATGGCTACACCTTC
>-|TRBV20-1|TRBJ1-2|-
CSARASGTVIYGYTF
TGCAGTGCTAGAGCGAGCGGGACGGTAATCTATGGCTACACCTTC
>TRBD2|TRBV25-1|TRBJ2-5|few
CASSEWAGDSGETQYF
TGTGCCAGCAGTGAATGGGCGGGGGATTCTGGTGAGACCCAGTACTTC
>-|TRBV6-5|TRBJ1-1|few
CASSYGVGMGTEAFF
TGTGCCAGCAGTTACGGGGTAGGGATGGGCACTGAAGCTTTCTTT
>-|TRBV14|TRBJ1-1|-
CASSQVWAPNTEAFF
TGTGCCAGCAGCCAAGTTTGGGCGCCGAACACTGAAGCTTTCTTT
>-|TRBV19|TRBJ2-5|many
CASEGPRRETQYF
TGTGCCAGTGAGGGTCCAAGGCGGGAGACCCAGTACTTC
>-|TRBV18|TRBJ2-7|many
CASSLPAEEQYF
TGTGCCAGCTCGCTTCCCGCAGAGGAGCAGTACTTC
>-|TRBV20-1|TRBJ2-1|many
CSARFAVHNEQFF
TGCAGTGCTAGGTTCGCGGTGCACAATGAGCAGTTCTTC
>TRBD1|TRBV20-1|TRBJ2-5|many
CSARDSGGAETQYF
TGCAGTGCTAGAGATTCAGGGGGCGCGGAGACCCAGTACTTC
>-|TRBV20-1|TRBJ2-3|many
CSATLDTQYF
TGCAGTGCTACTCTGGATACGCAGTATTTT
>TRBD2|TRBV20-1|TRBJ2-3|many
CSARRGWTSPTDTQYF
TGCAGTGCTAGACGGGGCTGGACTAGCCCCACAGATACGCAGTATTTT
>TRBD1|TRBV14|TRBJ2-7|few
CASRGQASREQYF
TGTGCCAGCAGGGGACAGGCTTCTCGGGAGCAGTACTTC
>-|TRBV28|TRBJ2-4|many
CAAGQNIQYF
TGTGCCGCAGGACAAAACATTCAGTACTTC
>TRBD2|TRBV11-2|TRBJ2-1|many
CASSLSGRANEQFF
TGTGCCAGCAGCTTAAGTGGGAGGGCCAATGAGCAGTTCTTC
>-|TRBV20-1|TRBJ1-2|few
CSVIGGGAGYGYTF
TGCAGTGTCATAGGGGGGGGCGCGGGCTATGGCTACACCTTC
>TRBD1|TRBV15|TRBJ1-5|many
CATSRDRVRYRGSNQPQHF
TGTGCCACCAGCAGAGATCGTGTGAGGTACAGGGGGAGCAATCAGCCCCAGCATTTT
>-|TRBV5-1|TRBJ1-1|-
CASSVDLVRGTEAFF
TGCGCCAGCAGCGTAGACTTGGTCCGTGGTACTGAAGCTTTCTTT
>-|TRBV6-1|TRBJ1-6|-
CASNPSGGPGSPLHF
TGTGCCAGCAACCCCTCGGGGGGCCCCGGGTCACCCCTCCACTTT
>TRBD2|TRBV14|TRBJ2-1|-
CASSQPTSGFSSYNEQFF
TGTGCCAGCAGCCAACCAACTAGCGGGTTCAGCTCCTACAATGAGCAGTTCTTC
>-|TRBV24-1|TRBJ2-1|-
CATSDPGQKYNEQFF
TGTGCCACCAGTGACCCGGGACAAAAGTACAATGAGCAGTTCTTC
>-|TRBV9|TRBJ2-1|many
CASSKGIRGVNEQFF
TGTGCCAGCAGCAAAGGGATCAGGGGTGTCAATGAGCAGTTCTTC
>-|TRBV14|TRBJ1-3|-
CASSQVVVHSGNTIYF
TGTGCCAGCAGCCAAGTCGTCGTACACTCTGGAAACACCATATATTTT
>TRBD2|TRBV4-1|TRBJ2-7|-
CASSPQASGTYEQYF
TGCGCCAGCAGCCCCCAGGCGAGCGGGACCTACGAGCAGTACTTC
>-|TRBV5-1|TRBJ1-1|many
CASSLMTDYTEAFF
TGCGCCAGCAGCTTGATGACAGACTACACTGAAGCTTTCTTT
>-|TRBV28|TRBJ1-1|many
CASSLESPNTEAFF
TGTGCCAGCAGTTTAGAGTCTCCGAACACTGAAGCTTTCTTT
>-|TRBV11-2|TRBJ1-1|few
CASSLDRVVGTEAFF
TGTGCCAGCAGCTTAGATCGGGTAGTGGGCACTGAAGCTTTCTTT
>-|TRBV2|TRBJ2-7|many
CASKRDGTARYEQYF
TGTGCCAGCAAAAGGGACGGCACCGCTCGGTACGAGCAGTACTTC
>-|TRBV28|TRBJ1-1|many
CASLGTLGGLDTEAFF
TGTGCCTCCCTGGGGACCCTAGGAGGCCTCGACACTGAAGCTTTCTTT
>-|TRBV11-3|TRBJ2-2|few
CASSYRVDGELFF
TGTGCCAGCAGCTACAGGGTAGACGGGGAGCTGTTTTTT
>-|TRBV20-1|TRBJ1-1|-
CSARRFVTEAFF
TGCAGTGCTCGAAGGTTTGTCACTGAAGCTTTCTTT